This T cell receptor (beta chain) comes out of a study of T cells in Graves' hyperthyroidism and ophthalmopathy. Ophthalmopathy patients had Clinical Activity Score at least 3, NOSPECS grade at least 4, duration under 3 months. TCR beta CDR3 regions were amplified from RNA transcripts. First-round RT-PCR of the TCR CDR3 relied on the HTBI primer set. Via MiXCR, TCRdb re-called the multiplex PCR reads, giving one row per CDR3 protein. The profile shows 500,000 to 650,000 distinct CDR3 sequences, less than 20% of them singletons. The CDR3 consists of 14 residues. Germline loops: CDR1 PRHDT, CDR2 FYEKMQ (reference sequence). V was cut by 2 bases and J by 3 bases, with 8 bases left in between. In this sample, this clonotype turned up a few times.

The sequencing sample was made of blood. This chain links TRBV13 with TRBJ2-1, with no clear D. The source of this sequence is a man aged 40-55 years with Graves' ophthalmopathy. The CDR3 nucleotides read TGTGCCAGCAGCTTATGGTCAGTCTACAATGAGCAGTTCTTC. It yields the protein CASSLWSVYNEQFF.